Below are 28 T cell receptor beta chains sequenced from a single sample in a study of regulatory dendritic cells for organ transplantation. Sequencing used immunoSEQ multiplex PCR; TCRdb keeps in-frame clones, though not all of them. The table includes roughly 11,000 clones, just under 90% detected once. No cognate antigen is known for these TCRs. CFSE-labeled sorted T cells met regulatory or mature dendritic cells for roughly 5 days. Source material: naive CD8+ T cells from blood cultured with dendritic cells. The subset here: CD45RA+ naive T cells. The source of these receptors is a human donor in good health.

The chain joins TRBV4-3 to TRBJ1-6, with no clear D. The CDR3 contains 14 residues. Germline assignment: CDR1 LGHNA and CDR2 YSLEER. Trimming left V 1 base short and J 5 bases short, with 6 bases between. The CDR3 sequence is CASSQGLHNSPLHF. CDR3 DNA: TGCGCCAGCAGCCAAGGACTGCATAATTCACCCCTCCACTTT.

The V and J genes are TRBV7-2 and TRBJ2-5; D call uncertain. Germline CDR1 reads SGHTA; CDR2 reads FQGNSA. V lost 5 bases to trimming and J lost 3 bases, with 16 bases between them. The CDR3 runs to 15 residues. The CDR3: CASSVIDIREETQYF. As DNA, the CDR3 is TGTGCCAGCAGCGTGATCGATATTCGCGAAGAGACCCAGTACTTC.

The chain couples TRBV5-3 to TRBJ2-7; the match to TRBD1 covers 7 bases. TRBV5-3 is an ORF for which the function is uncertain. CDR3 length equals 16 residues. V lost 4 bases to trimming and J lost 6 bases; unmatched junction nucleotides: 16. The CDR3 coding sequence is TGTGCCAGAAGCCCATCCGGGACAGTCCGGTCGGGCGAGCAGTACTTC. Translated: CARSPSGTVRSGEQYF.

The chain is built from TRBV7-9 and TRBJ1-2, with TRBD1 matching 7 bases. The germline gives CDR1 SEHNR, CDR2 FQNEAQ (reference sequence). Trimming took 5 bases from V and 4 from J; bases not matched to a gene: 10. This CDR3 has 15 amino acids. The CDR3 here is CASSHNRDSLYGYTF. The CDR3 region has the DNA TGTGCCAGCAGCCACAACCGGGACAGCCTCTATGGCTACACCTTC.

This clone was detected only a few times. The genes are TRBV13 and TRBJ2-5; TRBD1 is a possible D gene (5 bases). The CDR3 consists of 14 residues. The germline gives CDR1 PRHDT, CDR2 FYEKMQ (reference sequence). V shed 4 bases and J shed 2 bases, with 11 bases lying between them. CDR3 bases: TGTGCCAGCAGCTCCAGACAGATTCAAGAGACCCAGTACTTC. This encodes CASSSRQIQETQYF.

This sequence joins TRBV28 and TRBJ1-2; D not certain. The germline V gene has CDR1 MDHEN and CDR2 SYDVKM. The CDR3 covers 13 residues. Trimming removed 5 bases at V and 6 bases at J, with 13 bases between. The CDR3 protein is CASSPPEGDGYTF. Here the CDR3 DNA reads TGTGCCAGCAGTCCCCCCGAGGGAGATGGCTACACCTTC.

This chain joins TRBV19 and TRBJ2-2, with D maybe TRBD1 (6 bases). CDR1 is LNHDA and CDR2 is SQIVND in the germline V gene (reference sequence). Trimming removed 3 bases from V and 9 bases from J, with 17 bases in between. The CDR3 is made up of 15 amino acids. CDR3 nucleotide sequence: TGTGCCAGTAGTATCACCCCGAGGGGGAGCCGGGAGCTGTTTTTT. Protein product: CASSITPRGSRELFF.

J is TRBJ2-1 and V is TRBV4-3; TRBD2 matches 10 bases. Unmatched junction bases numbered 11, after V lost 4 bases and J lost 8 bases. Germline CDR1 and CDR2: LGHNA and YSLEER. This CDR3 is 16 amino acids long. The CDR3 region is CASSPGASGGLDEQFF. The CDR3 DNA reads as TGCGCCAGCAGCCCAGGGGCTAGCGGGGGACTAGATGAGCAGTTCTTC.

The chain links TRBV9 to TRBJ1-3; D unresolved. Germline CDR1 SGDLS, CDR2 YYNGEE. CDR3 length: 15 amino acids. V shed 0 bases and J shed 1 base, with 8 bases lying between them. The CDR3 nucleotides are TGTGCCAGCAGCGTAGACTGGGGTTCTGGAAACACCATATATTTT. It encodes CASSVDWGSGNTIYF.

This clone has only one observation. The chain links TRBV30 to TRBJ2-1; TRBD2 matches 8 bases. This CDR3 region has 15 residues. Trimming at V came to 1 base and at J to 4 bases, leaving 6 bases not matched to a gene. Germline V gene lookup returns CDR1 GTSNPN and CDR2 SVGIG (reference sequence). This CDR3 is CAWSGAGTRYNEQFF. The CDR3 DNA reads as TGTGCCTGGAGTGGCGCCGGGACTAGATACAATGAGCAGTTCTTC.

V and J are TRBV27 and TRBJ2-2, with TRBD1 matching 8 bases. Germline V CDR1 and CDR2: MNHEY, SMNVEV (reference sequence). CDR3 size: 14 residues. V was clipped by 6 bases and J by 6 bases; unmatched bases: 6. CDR3 amino acids: CASRPAGGPGELFF. The DNA of the CDR3 is TGTGCCAGCAGACCTGCAGGGGGCCCCGGGGAGCTGTTTTTT.

The chain recombines TRBV5-4 with TRBJ1-1; weak D call: TRBD1 (6 bases). CDR1 is SGHNT and CDR2 is YYREEE in the germline V gene (reference sequence). The CDR3 is 13 amino acids. The germline V and J ends were trimmed by 3 bases and 1 base, with 7 bases remaining between them. The CDR3 here is CASSWTENTEAFF. CDR3 in DNA: TGTGCCAGCAGCTGGACAGAGAACACTGAAGCTTTCTTT.

The chain carries TRBV4-2 and TRBJ2-5; D tentatively fits TRBD1 or TRBD2 (5 bases each). Germline loops: CDR1 LGHNA, CDR2 YNFKEQ. The CDR3 is made up of 15 amino acids. The V gene lost 6 bases and the J gene lost 0 bases, with 14 bases spanning the gap. CDR3 region: CASSQLWDDQETQYF. Written as DNA, the CDR3 is TGTGCCAGCAGTCAATTATGGGACGACCAAGAGACCCAGTACTTC.

The rearrangement joins TRBV27 to TRBJ1-2, with D hard to call. Germline CDR1 MNHEY, CDR2 SMNVEV (reference sequence). The V gene lost 5 bases and the J gene lost 2 bases, with 9 bases spanning the gap. This CDR3 region has 13 residues. CDR3 sequence (DNA): TGTGCCAGCAGTCTCGGTGGGAACTATGGCTACACCTTC. This gives the protein CASSLGGNYGYTF.

The V and J genes are TRBV9 and TRBJ2-1, with 9 bases that match TRBD2. This CDR3 has 17 amino acids. V lost 4 bases and J lost 5; bases outside the gene matches: 13. Germline V gives CDR1 SGDLS, CDR2 YYNGEE. The CDR3 DNA reads as TGTGCCAGCAGCCCGCGGGGTAGCGGGAGCTTGGACAATGAGCAGTTCTTC. Translating it yields CASSPRGSGSLDNEQFF.

J is TRBJ2-1 and V is TRBV7-9, with D possibly being TRBD2 (5 bases). The germline V gene encodes CDR1 SEHNR and CDR2 FQNEAQ (reference sequence). The CDR3 covers 13 residues. V lost 7 bases, J lost 5 bases, and 12 bases lay in between. The CDR3 coding sequence is TGTGCCAGCACCTCCCGGCGGGACAATGAGCAGTTCTTC. Protein: CASTSRRDNEQFF.

This clone was observed a single time. The genes are TRBV28 and TRBJ2-5; the D call may be TRBD1 or TRBD2 (5 bases each). This CDR3 has 16 residues. The germline V gene encodes CDR1 MDHEN and CDR2 SYDVKM. V was shortened by 3 bases and J by 4 bases, with 18 bases between the two germline ends. DNA for the CDR3: TGTGCCAGCAGTTTTGGTGGGAGAGGGGTTCGAGAGACCCAGTACTTC. Encoded protein: CASSFGGRGVRETQYF.

The chain has TRBV2 and TRBJ2-7, with TRBD1 matching over 7 bases. From germline, CDR1 is SNHLY and CDR2 FYNNEI. The trim removed 4 bases at V and 6 bases at J, leaving 6 bases unmatched. There are 13 residues in the CDR3. CDR3 bases: TGTGCCAGCAGTGGGGACAGCAGTATCGAGCAGTACTTC. Amino acid sequence: CASSGDSSIEQYF.

The chain is built from TRBV10-1 and TRBJ1-4; D is uncertain. Per the germline V gene, CDR1 is WNHNN and CDR2 is SYGVQD (reference sequence). The V and J ends lost 10 bases and 8 bases respectively, with 5 bases between them. This CDR3 is 9 amino acids long. In nucleotides, the CDR3 is TGCGCCACCCTAGAAAAACTGTTTTTT. Amino acids: CATLEKLFF.

The gene calls are TRBV6-5 and TRBJ1-2; D possibly corresponds to TRBD1 (5 bases). The V gene lost 0 bases and the J gene lost 6 bases, with 17 bases spanning the gap. Germline lookup yields CDR1 MNHEY and CDR2 SVGAGI. This CDR3 region has 16 residues. The CDR3 region has the DNA TGTGCCAGCAGTTACTCGGGGACGGGGTTAGGGGATGGCTACACCTTC. Translated: CASSYSGTGLGDGYTF.

CDR3 amino acids: CSAGQPQHF. In nucleotides, the CDR3 is TGCAGTGCCGGTCAGCCCCAGCATTTT. V and J are TRBV20-1 and TRBJ1-5; no firm D call. Germline CDR1 reads DFQATT; CDR2 reads SNEGSKA (reference sequence). V lost 6 bases and J lost 6, with 3 bases in between. The length of the CDR3 is 9 residues.

The chain uses TRBV14 and TRBJ2-7, with TRBD1 identical over 8 bases. Trimming at V came to 4 bases and at J to 7 bases, leaving 12 bases not matched to a gene. This CDR3 region has 15 residues. Germline loops: CDR1 SGHDN, CDR2 FVKESK. The chain's CDR3 is CASSRPGQALGEQYF. The CDR3 coding sequence is TGTGCCAGCAGCCGACCGGGACAGGCCCTGGGGGAGCAGTACTTC. Combining the CDR3 with reference TRBV14 and TRBJ2-7 gives the whole variable domain EAGVTQFPSHSVIEKGQTVTLRCDPISGHDNLYWYRRVMGKEIKFLLHFVKESKQDESGMPNNRFLAERTGGTYSTLKVQPAELEDSGVYFCASSRPGQALGEQYFGPGTRLTVT.

This clone came up once. The J gene is TRBJ2-1, the V gene TRBV21-1; TRBD1, the table's D call, was not compared with the DNA. TRBV21-1 is an annotated pseudogene. The CDR3 runs 16 residues. The CDR3 region is CASSKALQGFFNEQFF. CDR3 nucleotide sequence: TGTGCCAGCAGCAAAGCGCTGCAGGGATTTTTCAATGAGCAGTTCTTC.

This chain uses TRBV5-4 with TRBJ2-5; 7 positions agree with TRBD1. Germline loops: CDR1 SGHNT, CDR2 YYREEE (reference sequence). The CDR3 totals 14 residues. Trimming took 5 bases from V and 4 from J; bases not matched to a gene: 8. The chain's CDR3 is CASRGANRGETQYF. The CDR3 nucleotides read TGTGCCAGCAGGGGGGCGAACAGGGGAGAGACCCAGTACTTC. Complete variable domain (other parts from reference TRBV5-4 and TRBJ2-5): ETGVTQSPTHLIKTRGQQVTLRCSSQSGHNTVSWYQQALGQGPQFIFQYYREEENGRGNFPPRFSGLQFPNYSSELNVNALELDDSALYLCASRGANRGETQYFGPGTRLLVL.

V usage is TRBV7-9 and J usage is TRBJ1-1; 9 bases agree with TRBD1. CDR3 length: 15 amino acids. V lost 3 bases and J lost 5; bases outside the gene matches: 7. CDR1 SEHNR and CDR2 FQNEAQ come from the germline V gene (reference sequence). The CDR3 sequence: CASSFPGTGQTEAFF. As DNA, the CDR3 is TGTGCCAGCAGCTTCCCCGGGACAGGGCAGACTGAAGCTTTCTTT.

J is TRBJ2-3 and V is TRBV28; D gene uncertain. The germline V and J ends were trimmed by 2 bases and 0 bases, with 9 bases remaining between them. Germline assignment: CDR1 MDHEN and CDR2 SYDVKM. The CDR3 contains 15 residues. The CDR3 bases are TGTGCCAGCAGTTTAAGGCGGTATAGCACAGATACGCAGTATTTT. This sequence encodes CASSLRRYSTDTQYF.

This rearrangement joins TRBV30 to TRBJ1-2; unclear D gene. Germline loops: CDR1 GTSNPN, CDR2 SVGIG (reference sequence). Trimming cost V 7 bases and J 2 bases, with 11 bases left between them. This CDR3 spans 12 amino acids. The CDR3 protein is CAFLEENYGYTF. The CDR3 DNA sequence: TGTGCCTTCCTGGAGGAGAACTATGGCTACACCTTC.

This clone came up once. The J gene is TRBJ2-1, the V gene TRBV2; D perhaps matches TRBD1 (6 bases). Germline assignment: CDR1 SNHLY and CDR2 FYNNEI. The CDR3 length is 16 residues. V lost 3 bases and J 8 bases, leaving 20 bases between the germline ends. CDR3 DNA: TGTGCCAGCAGTGAGCCCCTCGAGGGGGTGAGACATGAGCAGTTCTTC. This encodes CASSEPLEGVRHEQFF.